These 20 T cell receptor beta chains originate from one sample sequenced in a study of cytomegalovirus exposure and HLA in healthy donors. Primers: 60 Vbeta forward and 13 Jbeta reverse. TCRdb's table, derived via immunoSEQ multiplex PCR, lists solely in-frame clones and lacks some. The table has about 160,000 clones, roughly 79% seen once. Sequencing used PBMCs. The receptors derive from a male donor in good health and CMV-seropositive.

This clone was found a few times. Other DNA sequences in the sample encode the same CDR3. The chain employs TRBV27 and TRBJ2-3; 9 nucleotides match TRBD2. The germline V gene has CDR1 MNHEY and CDR2 SMNVEV (reference sequence). Losses at the gene ends were 5 bases for V and 4 bases for J; bases not matched to a gene: 4. The CDR3 length is 14 residues. The CDR3 loop reads CASSRGGAADTQYF. Written as DNA, the CDR3 is TGTGCCAGCAGTCGCGGGGGGGCGGCAGATACGCAGTATTTT.

Note on this clone: This specimen includes other DNA sequences encoding the same CDR3. The chain couples TRBV7-8 to TRBJ1-1; D unresolved. The V end lost 5 bases, the J end lost 1 base, and 11 bases lay between the germline ends. The germline V gene has CDR1 SGHVS and CDR2 FQNEAQ. The CDR3 spans 14 residues. CDR3 region: CASSPREGNTEAFF. As DNA, the CDR3 is TGTGCCAGCAGCCCGAGGGAAGGGAACACTGAAGCTTTCTTT.

V usage is TRBV2 and J usage is TRBJ2-7; TRBD2 matches at 7 bases. The CDR3 has 14 amino acids. With V trimmed by 8 bases and J by 3 bases, 10 bases remained unmatched. CDR1 and CDR2 from the germline V gene are SNHLY and FYNNEI. CDR3 nucleotide sequence: TGTGCCAGCCTCGGGACTATGGGGGGCTACGAGCAGTACTTC. Translation: CASLGTMGGYEQYF.

This chain joins TRBV10-2 and TRBJ2-7, with 9 bases that match TRBD1. This CDR3 region has 11 residues. The germline CDR1 and CDR2 sequences are WSHSY and SAAADI. The V and J ends lost 9 bases and 6 bases, in that order; junction bases with no gene match: 3. The CDR3 region is CASGQGFEQYF. Here the CDR3 DNA reads TGCGCCAGTGGACAGGGGTTCGAGCAGTACTTC.

The chain has TRBV30 and TRBJ1-6; TRBD1 is a possible D gene (6 bases). Germline V gene sequence: CDR1 GTSNPN, CDR2 SVGIG (reference sequence). The ends were cut back, 2 bases at V and 9 bases at J, with 11 bases in the middle. CDR3 length: 13 amino acids. CDR3 in amino acids: CAWSTWGLSPLHF. CDR3 sequence (DNA): TGTGCCTGGAGTACGTGGGGGCTTTCACCCCTCCACTTT.

This chain links TRBV6-5 with TRBJ2-1; D gene ambiguous. The CDR3 has 15 amino acids. Looked up from germline, CDR1 is MNHEY and CDR2 is SVGAGI. V gave up 6 bases and J gave up 0 bases, with 12 bases separating them. CDR3 region: CASRTPLSSYNEQFF. CDR3 DNA sequence: TGTGCCAGCAGAACCCCATTGAGCTCCTACAATGAGCAGTTCTTC.

The chain has TRBV5-1 and TRBJ2-5; 9 bases match TRBD2. CDR3 length: 16 residues. The germline V gene has CDR1 SGHRS and CDR2 YFSETQ. With 3 bases clipped from V and 1 base from J, the junction kept 7 bases outside the gene matches. As DNA, the CDR3 is TGCGCCAGCAGCTCCCTAGCGGGGCCGCTCCAAGAGACCCAGTACTTC. It translates to CASSSLAGPLQETQYF.

This chain connects TRBV7-9 to TRBJ1-6, with D possibly being TRBD1 (6 bases). The CDR3 consists of 16 residues. Germline V gene data show CDR1 as SEHNR and CDR2 as FQNEAQ (reference sequence). Trimming removed 5 bases at V and 10 bases at J, with 21 bases between. The CDR3 region is CASSLSGRGNFSPLHF. The DNA of the CDR3 is TGTGCCAGCAGCCTATCGGGCAGGGGAAATTTCTCACCCCTCCACTTT.

V usage is TRBV5-1 and J usage is TRBJ2-3, with D possibly matching TRBD2 (5 bases). The CDR3 is made up of 15 amino acids. V shed 2 bases and J shed 6 bases, with 16 bases lying between them. The V gene's germline CDR1 is SGHRS and CDR2 YFSETQ. In nucleotides, the CDR3 is TGCGCCAGCAGCTTAAATCTAGGAGGCGGGGATACGCAGTATTTT. It encodes CASSLNLGGGDTQYF.

For the CDR3, the DNA is TGTGCCAGTAGTAGGCGGGAGAGATATGAAGCTTTCTTT. It codes for CASSRRERYEAFF. The chain links TRBV19 to TRBJ1-1; D unresolved. The CDR3 extends over 13 amino acids. The V and J ends lost 4 bases and 7 bases respectively, with 13 bases between them. Germline values: CDR1 LNHDA, CDR2 SQIVND (reference sequence).

There are a few counts of this clone. This chain joins TRBV6-1 and TRBJ2-7; unclear D gene. CDR1 and CDR2 (germline): MNHNS, SASEGT. This CDR3 is built from 14 residues. V was shortened by 4 bases and J by 6 bases, with 16 bases between the two germline ends. In DNA form, the CDR3 reads TGTGCCAGCAGTGGGGCAACCTCCAGTGGCGAGCAGTACTTC. Translated: CASSGATSSGEQYF.

The CDR3 DNA reads TGTGCCTGGTCAACAGGGTTACAAGAGACCCAGTACTTC. It codes for CAWSTGLQETQYF. The chain links TRBV30 to TRBJ2-5, with TRBD1 as a possible D gene (6 bases). Germline lookup yields CDR1 GTSNPN and CDR2 SVGIG (reference sequence). Deletions cut 5 bases from V and 2 bases from J, with 12 bases between. The CDR3 extends over 13 amino acids.

The chain has TRBV5-4 and TRBJ1-2; 8 bases agree with TRBD1. CDR3 length: 14 residues. The V gene's germline CDR1 is SGHNT and CDR2 YYREEE (reference sequence). Trimming took 4 bases from V and 4 from J; bases not matched to a gene: 6. CDR3 sequence reads: CASSSQGAFYGYTF. As DNA, the CDR3 is TGTGCCAGCAGCAGTCAGGGGGCATTCTATGGCTACACCTTC. The whole variable domain, filled in from reference TRBV5-4 and TRBJ1-2, reads ETGVTQSPTHLIKTRGQQVTLRCSSQSGHNTVSWYQQALGQGPQFIFQYYREEENGRGNFPPRFSGLQFPNYSSELNVNALELDDSALYLCASSSQGAFYGYTFGSGTRLTVV.

This clone has a handful of counts. The chain has TRBV5-1 and TRBJ1-1; D may be TRBD1 (6 bases). CDR1 is SGHRS and CDR2 is YFSETQ in the germline V gene. This CDR3 is 15 amino acids long. Trimming took 1 base from V and 3 from J, leaving 13 bases between them. The CDR3 loop is CASSLWGRWDTEAFF. In DNA form, the CDR3 reads TGCGCCAGCAGCTTGTGGGGGCGGTGGGACACTGAAGCTTTCTTT. Based on the CDR3 plus reference TRBV5-1 and TRBJ1-1, the full variable domain is KAGVTQTPRYLIKTRGQQVTLSCSPISGHRSVSWYQQTPGQGLQFLFEYFSETQRNKGNFPGRFSGRQFSNSRSEMNVSTLELGDSALYLCASSLWGRWDTEAFFGQGTRLTVV.

In DNA, the CDR3 is TGTGCCATCAGTGAGTCGGGAGGGGCTAGCTATGGCTACACCTTC. Protein product: CAISESGGASYGYTF. The chain joins TRBV10-3 to TRBJ1-2; possible D gene TRBD1, 5 bases. Germline CDR1 ENHRY, CDR2 SYGVKD. The CDR3 length is 15 residues. Trimming removed 0 bases at V and 4 bases at J, with 12 bases between.

The chain recombines TRBV11-2 with TRBJ1-4, with D perhaps matching TRBD1 (6 bases). Deletions cut 5 bases from V and 0 bases from J, with 10 bases between. This CDR3 is 15 amino acids long. CDR1 is SGHAT, CDR2 FQNNGV, per germline. The CDR3, as DNA: TGTGCCAGCAGCCGGAGACAGGCAACTAATGAAAAACTGTTTTTT. Its protein is CASSRRQATNEKLFF.

The table lists this clone with a count of one. The rearrangement links TRBV5-1 to TRBJ2-3, with D possibly matching TRBD2 (6 bases). V was cut by 0 bases and J by 4 bases, with 21 bases left in between. Germline V gives CDR1 SGHRS, CDR2 YFSETQ. The CDR3 length is 18 residues. CDR3 in amino acids: CASSLEWKRASGADTQYF. The CDR3 DNA sequence: TGCGCCAGCAGCTTGGAGTGGAAGCGGGCCTCGGGGGCAGATACGCAGTATTTT.

V gene TRBV20-1 combines with J gene TRBJ1-1, with D unresolved. V lost 6 bases to trimming and J lost 4 bases, with 9 bases between them. The germline gives CDR1 DFQATT, CDR2 SNEGSKA (reference sequence). The CDR3 is made up of 11 amino acids. CDR3 in amino acids: CSAWEATEAFF. As DNA, the CDR3 is TGCAGTGCCTGGGAGGCCACTGAAGCTTTCTTT.

The chain links TRBV7-9 to TRBJ2-2; weak D call: TRBD1 (6 bases). Germline V gives CDR1 SEHNR, CDR2 FQNEAQ (reference sequence). The germline V and J ends were trimmed by 2 bases and 1 base, with 11 bases remaining between them. This CDR3 region has 16 residues. The CDR3 sequence is CASSLSLGQNTGELFF. The CDR3 coding sequence is TGTGCCAGCAGCTTAAGCCTGGGACAGAACACCGGGGAGCTGTTTTTT.

The chain combines TRBV27 with TRBJ2-7; D not resolved. Germline assignment: CDR1 MNHEY and CDR2 SMNVEV (reference sequence). V dropped 5 bases and J dropped 6 bases, with 20 bases sitting between them. There are 15 residues in the CDR3. The DNA of the CDR3 is TGTGCCAGCAGTCCTCATAGGCAAACCCCGGGCGAGCAGTACTTC. Its protein product is CASSPHRQTPGEQYF.